This T cell receptor (beta chain) stems from a study of metastatic and nonmetastatic thyroid tumors. Study overall: Blood and tumor or nodule tissue repertoires from malignant and benign thyroid patients were compared. Study conclusions and caveats: Reported TCR beta diversity, measured in blood and tumor, was significantly higher for malignant thyroid tumors than for benign nodules.

Authors' data handling: Across clinicopathological groups, CDR3 differences served as the basis for building a distant-metastasis classifier for papillary thyroid cancer. TCRdb re-called clones from the PCR reads using MiXCR. The V and J calls come from TCRdb's annotation, not from the publication. The data hold several thousand clones, with over 20% observed a single time. This clone is medium-sized (0.01 to 0.1%) by share. Antigen: not known. Germline assignment: CDR1 MNHEY and CDR2 SVGAGI. CDR3 size: 15 residues. Trimming stripped 2 bases from V and 3 bases from J, with 13 bases between. Patients underwent thyroid surgery, and none had received any treatment before it.

The source material was tumor tissue. The V gene is TRBV6-5, the J gene TRBJ1-2; D is ambiguous. This receptor was obtained from a female donor with papillary thyroid cancer or a benign thyroid nodule (not recorded which). Some clones in this sample may be carry-over from other donors' samples. The CDR3 nucleotides are TGTGCCAGCAGTTACAGTTGGGAACCCTACTATGGCTACACCTTC. Amino acids: CASSYSWEPYYGYTF.